The 17 T cell receptor beta chains below all came from one sample that was sequenced in a study of breast tumors, draining lymph nodes, adjacent tissues. TCRdb re-called the multiplex PCR reads through MiXCR, storing one row per CDR3 protein. The table includes under 250,000 distinct CDR3 sequences, about 34% detected once. Samples came from axillary lymph nodes draining the breast cancer. Sequencing was performed on axillary lymph node tissue. The receptors come from a female donor with breast cancer. Some clones in this sample may be carry-over from other donors' samples.

This clonotype was counted at least ten times. V is TRBV12-3 or TRBV12-4 and J is TRBJ2-1, with 10 bases identical to TRBD2. V shed 5 bases and J 7 bases; nucleotides not matched to a gene: 2. The CDR3 covers 13 residues. CDR3 DNA sequence: TGTGCCAGCAGTAGCGGGAGGGGGAATGAGCAGTTCTTC. Translated: CASSSGRGNEQFF.

This clonotype was detected ten times or more. V usage is TRBV5-1 and J usage is TRBJ2-2; a possible D gene is TRBD1 (5 bases). With 1 base removed from V and 0 bases from J, the gap between germline ends came to 10 bases. This CDR3 has 16 amino acids. CDR1 is SGHRS and CDR2 is YFSETQ in the germline V gene. CDR3 loop: CASSLSRATNTGELFF. The CDR3 DNA reads TGCGCCAGCAGCTTGAGCAGGGCAACGAACACCGGGGAGCTGTTTTTT.

The chain has TRBV7-3 and TRBJ2-1; 9 nucleotides line up with TRBD2. This CDR3 region has 16 residues. From germline, CDR1 is SGHTA and CDR2 FQGTGA. The junction had 14 bases not matched to a gene; V was cut back by 5 bases and J by 9 bases. The CDR3 DNA sequence: TGTGCCAGCAGCCCCATTGTGGCTAGCGGGATAGGTGAGCAGTTCTTC. As protein: CASSPIVASGIGEQFF. Full variable domain (missing parts from reference TRBV7-3 and TRBJ2-1): GAGVSQTPSNKVTEKGKYVELRCDPISGHTALYWYRQSLGQGPEFLIYFQGTGAADDSGLPNDRFFAVRPEGSVSTLKIQRTERGDSAVYLCASSPIVASGIGEQFFGPGTRLTVL.

The chain has TRBV4-3 and TRBJ1-5; no reliable D call. Deletions cut 3 bases from V and 6 bases from J, with 24 bases between. Germline V gene sequence: CDR1 LGHNA, CDR2 YSLEER. This CDR3 spans 18 amino acids. The CDR3: CASSHRFTGSQSFQPQHF. CDR3 bases: TGCGCCAGCAGCCACCGTTTCACCGGCAGTCAATCGTTTCAGCCCCAGCATTTT.

This clonotype was seen at least ten times. The chain links TRBV20-1 to TRBJ1-5; no reliable D call. The CDR3 has 12 residues. CDR1 and CDR2 from the germline V gene are DFQATT and SNEGSKA (reference sequence). V was pared by 6 bases and J by 2 bases, with 8 bases between. CDR3 coding DNA: TGCAGTGCCAAGGCAGGCAATCAGCCCCAGCATTTT. It specifies CSAKAGNQPQHF.

The chain uses TRBV29-1 and TRBJ2-1; D call uncertain. Germline values: CDR1 SQVTM, CDR2 ANQGSEA. This CDR3 comprises 13 residues. Trimming left V 7 bases short and J 10 bases short, with 20 bases between. CDR3 bases: TGCAGCGCACGGGCCAGAATCCCAATCGAGCAGTTCTTC. This gives the protein CSARARIPIEQFF.

The chain recombines TRBV27 with TRBJ2-3; no firm D call. Germline values: CDR1 MNHEY, CDR2 SMNVEV (reference sequence). The V end lost 6 bases, the J end lost 1 base, and 20 bases lay between the germline ends. CDR3 length equals 17 residues. CDR3 in DNA: TGTGCCAGCAGACAAACCTCTTATAGTTGGGGCACAGATACGCAGTATTTT. This translates into CASRQTSYSWGTDTQYF.

This clonotype was detected ten times or more. This sequence joins TRBV20-1 and TRBJ2-4, with TRBD1 matching 12 bases. The germline gives CDR1 DFQATT, CDR2 SNEGSKA (reference sequence). V lost 3 bases, J lost 7 bases, and 4 bases stayed unmatched. The CDR3 is 14 amino acids. CDR3 bases: TGCAGTGCTAGTGGGACAGGGGGCCGGAACATTCAGTACTTC. Translating it yields CSASGTGGRNIQYF.

This clonotype was observed many times. This rearrangement joins TRBV7-2 to TRBJ2-3; 9 bases match TRBD2. V lost 1 base and J lost 4; bases outside the gene matches: 6. Germline V gene sequence: CDR1 SGHTA, CDR2 FQGNSA. This CDR3 is 16 amino acids long. The CDR3 loop is CASSLVGTSISDTQYF. CDR3 bases: TGTGCCAGCAGCTTAGTAGGGACTAGCATTTCAGATACGCAGTATTTT.

Many counts were recorded for this clonotype. The chain recombines TRBV18 with TRBJ2-1; 11 nucleotides agree with TRBD1. Germline CDR1 is KGHSH and CDR2 is LQKENI. V shed 8 bases, J shed 6 bases, and the junction held 3 bases outside the gene matches. The length of the CDR3 is 13 residues. CDR3 in DNA: TGTGCCAGCGCGGGACAGGGGGGCAATGAGCAGTTCTTC. Its protein is CASAGQGGNEQFF. Filled out from reference TRBV18 and TRBJ2-1, the complete variable domain reads NAGVMQNPRHLVRRRGQEARLRCSPMKGHSHVYWYRQLPEEGLKFMVYLQKENIIDESGMPKERFSAEFPKEGPSILRIQQVVRGDSAAYFCASAGQGGNEQFFGPGTRLTVL.

The chain has TRBV7-2 and TRBJ2-3, with TRBD1 matching 7 bases. The CDR3 is 14 amino acids. Unmatched junction bases numbered 6, after V lost 3 bases and J lost 6 bases. From germline, CDR1 is SGHTA and CDR2 FQGNSA. CDR3 DNA: TGTGCCAGCAGCTTGGGGACAGAGAGGGATACGCAGTATTTT. This codes for CASSLGTERDTQYF.

This clonotype was seen repeatedly, ten times or more. This chain uses TRBV30 with TRBJ2-2, with D perhaps TRBD1 (5 bases). The CDR3 is made up of 15 amino acids. CDR1 GTSNPN and CDR2 SVGIG come from the germline V gene (reference sequence). V was trimmed by 3 bases and J by 3 bases, leaving 14 bases between them. The CDR3 here is CAWRFTWGHTGELFF. The CDR3 coding sequence is TGTGCCTGGAGGTTCACCTGGGGCCACACCGGGGAGCTGTTTTTT.

This clonotype was seen more than once but under ten times. This may arise from a read error, as a much more abundant clone is one base away. CDR3 coding DNA: TGTGCCAGCAGCCCCTCGGGCAGCTCCTACGAGCAGTCCTTC. Translated: CASSPSGSSYEQSF. J is TRBJ2-7 and V is TRBV9, with D uncertain. The CDR3 extends over 14 amino acids. Germline assignment: CDR1 SGDLS and CDR2 YYNGEE.

This clonotype was recorded only once. One base away lies a much larger clone, so this may be a sequencing read error. The chain combines TRBV3-1 with TRBJ2-1; TRBD2 matches at 13 bases. Germline V CDR1 and CDR2: LGHDT, YNNKEL (reference sequence). The CDR3 contains 15 residues. CDR3 amino acids: CTSSPTSGRRNEQFF. The CDR3 nucleotides are TGTACCAGCAGCCCGACTAGCGGGAGGAGGAATGAGCAGTTCTTC.

The CDR3 sequence: CSATASGQGGETQYF. Here the CDR3 DNA reads TGCAGTGCTACCGCATCGGGACAGGGTGGGGAGACCCAGTACTTC. The chain is built from TRBV20-1 and TRBJ2-5, with 9 bases lining up with TRBD1. This CDR3 is 15 amino acids long. With V trimmed by 4 bases and J by 5 bases, 11 bases remained unmatched. CDR1 and CDR2 (germline): DFQATT, SNEGSKA (reference sequence).

V is TRBV2 and J is TRBJ2-1, with 8 bases lining up with TRBD2. Germline CDR1 and CDR2: SNHLY and FYNNEI. The CDR3 length is 14 residues. V dropped 7 bases and J dropped 5; count of bases not matched to a gene: 7. In nucleotides, the CDR3 is TGTGCCAGCAAATTAGCGGGACTTGACAATGAGCAGTTCTTC. Amino acid sequence: CASKLAGLDNEQFF. The full variable domain, its missing parts supplied by reference TRBV2 and TRBJ2-1, is EPEVTQTPSHQVTQMGQEVILRCVPISNHLYFYWYRQILGQKVEFLVSFYNNEISEKSEIFDDQFSVERPDGSNFTLKIRSTKLEDSAMYFCASKLAGLDNEQFFGPGTRLTVL.

In its sample, this clonotype was seen many times. The V gene is TRBV9, the J gene TRBJ2-6; no definite D call. Per the germline V gene, CDR1 is SGDLS and CDR2 is YYNGEE. CDR3 length: 15 amino acids. V lost 1 base and J 0 bases, leaving 5 bases between the germline ends. The CDR3 DNA reads as TGTGCCAGCAGCGTAATGCCCTCTGGGGCCAACGTCCTGACTTTC. Amino acids: CASSVMPSGANVLTF.